This TCR beta chain was identified in a study of blood T cell repertoires in COVID-19. Study context: Samples taken during acute and convalescent COVID-19 were collected in the United States, Italy and Spain. PBMCs, B-cell-depleted T cells, or T cells provided the cDNA or gDNA that made up the material.

Per the original methods: Amplification with reference gene primers provided the estimates of nucleated cell counts. Profiling relied on immunoSEQ multiplex PCR, and the TCRdb table lists in-frame clones only, not all of them. The DNA gave D and trimming, while V, J and clone size come from that table. The table includes over 45,000 clones, more than 60% detected once. The TCR comes from a woman aged 50 to 65 with active or convalescent COVID-19. Sequenced material: peripheral blood.

The CDR3 DNA reads TGTGCCACCCGTCTACAGGGGGGCGAGAGGCCGCAGTATTTT. Its protein product is CATRLQGGERPQYF. The chain has TRBV27 and TRBJ2-3, with TRBD1 matching 8 bases. The CDR3 totals 14 residues. V lost 10 bases and J lost 10; bases outside the gene matches: 16. Germline values: CDR1 MNHEY, CDR2 SMNVEV (reference sequence).